The present T cell receptor (beta chain) was sequenced within a study of cytomegalovirus exposure and HLA in healthy donors. The CDR3 is 14 residues long. The ends were cut back, 8 bases at V and 13 bases at J, with 27 bases in the middle. Germline lookup yields CDR1 SGHRS and CDR2 YFSETQ. Amplification used 60 Vbeta primers and 13 Jbeta primers. Using immunoSEQ multiplex PCR, the repertoire was profiled, and TCRdb retains in-frame clones only, with some absent. The data show fewer than 85,000 clones, more than 65% seen once. The sequencing sample was made of PBMCs. The rearrangement links TRBV5-1 to TRBJ1-2, with D perhaps TRBD1 (5 bases). This TCR was recovered from a man in his sixties or seventies in good health and CMV-seropositive. The CDR3 sequence: CASSAGESASTSTF. The CDR3 coding sequence is TGCGCCAGTAGCGCGGGGGAAAGCGCATCGACCTCCACCTTC. Variable domain in full (rest from reference TRBV5-1 and TRBJ1-2): KAGVTQTPRYLIKTRGQQVTLSCSPISGHRSVSWYQQTPGQGLQFLFEYFSETQRNKGNFPGRFSGRQFSNSRSEMNVSTLELGDSALYLCASSAGESASTSTFGSGTRLTVV.